These T cell receptor beta chains were read from a single sample in a study of blood T cell repertoires in COVID-19. Sequencing was performed with immunoSEQ multiplex PCR; in TCRdb, only in-frame clones are kept and a portion is missing. The table has over 200,000 clones, approximately 89% seen once. The material sequenced was PBMCs or T cells enriched from blood (not recorded which). These TCRs come from a woman aged 25 to 39 who had been exposed to COVID-19. CDR3s include the opening cysteine and the closing phenylalanine or tryptophan. Each record gives: V gene, D gene, clone size, J gene, CDR3 DNA, CDR3 protein. D genes are given only for firm matches. Clone size is stated in some rows and not others, as once, few, many or a class when expanded.

TRBV30,NA,NA,TRBJ1-5,TGTGCCTGGAGCCAGGGTCCTGATCAGCCCCAGCATTTT,CAWSQGPDQPQHF
TRBV9,TRBD1,NA,TRBJ1-2,TGTGCCAGCAGCGTAGGCCCCGGACAGGGGTTTTCTGGCTACACCTTC,CASSVGPGQGFSGYTF
TRBV5-1,NA,once,TRBJ1-3,TGCGCCAGCAGCTTGGATTCTCCCGCTGGAAACACCATATATTTT,CASSLDSPAGNTIYF
TRBV18,NA,NA,TRBJ1-1,TGTGCCAGCTCACCTGTACACAGGGCTTTGAACACTGAAGCTTTCTTT,CASSPVHRALNTEAFF
TRBV11-1,TRBD2,NA,TRBJ2-3,TGTGCCAGCACCTCAAGGACTAGCGGGAGTGGTACGCAGTATTTT,CASTSRTSGSGTQYF
TRBV6-5,NA,NA,TRBJ1-1,TGTGCCAGCAGCAGTAACACTGAAGCTTTCTTT,CASSSNTEAFF
TRBV15,TRBD1,NA,TRBJ1-2,TGTGCCACCAGCAGAGGGACAGGGTATTCCTTTGGCTACACCTTC,CATSRGTGYSFGYTF
TRBV20-1,NA,NA,TRBJ1-4,TGCAGTGCTAGTCTGGGCTACGGTGAAAAACTGTTTTTT,CSASLGYGEKLFF
TRBV4-1,NA,NA,TRBJ2-7,TGCGCCAGCAGCCAAGAAGGGACCGGGACAACGTTCTTC,CASSQEGTGTTFF
TRBV19,TRBD2,NA,TRBJ2-1,TGTGCCGTAGGTAGCGGGCCCTACAATGAGCAGTTCTTC,CAVGSGPYNEQFF
TRBV6-5,NA,NA,TRBJ1-2,TGTGCCAGCCGTTCAGGAGGGGCTAACTATGGCTACACCTTC,CASRSGGANYGYTF
TRBV6-1,NA,NA,TRBJ1-1,TGTGCCAGCAGTGAAACCAGGTCGAACACTGAAGCTTTCTTT,CASSETRSNTEAFF
TRBV29-1,TRBD1,NA,TRBJ1-2,TGCAGCGCCGAATTACGACAGGGGGTATATGGCTACACCTTC,CSAELRQGVYGYTF
TRBV18,NA,once,TRBJ1-3,TGTGCCAGCTCACCACCGGCAGGGGAAGAGGGTGGAAACACCATATATTTT,CASSPPAGEEGGNTIYF
TRBV7-9,TRBD2,once,TRBJ2-1,TGTGCCAGCAGCTCCTCCCCCCCGCGGGAGGGCTCCTACAATGAGCAGTTCTTC,CASSSSPPREGSYNEQFF
TRBV12-3/TRBV12-4,NA,NA,TRBJ2-7,TGTGCCAGCAGTCTCAACAGGAACTACGAGCAGTACTTC,CASSLNRNYEQYF
TRBV20-1,TRBD1,NA,TRBJ1-4,TGCAGTGCCAGTGGGACAGGGGGAAGAGGTGAAAAACTGTTTTTT,CSASGTGGRGEKLFF
TRBV4-1,NA,NA,TRBJ2-1,TGCGCCAGCAGCCAAGAACACCTAGCCACCGGAGGTGAGCAGTTCTTC,CASSQEHLATGGEQFF
TRBV19,NA,NA,TRBJ1-5,TGTGCCAGTAGTATAGAGACCAGGGAATCTCAGCCCCAGCATTTT,CASSIETRESQPQHF
TRBV19,TRBD1,NA,TRBJ1-2,TGTGCCAGTAAAGAGGGGGCGGCTGGCTACACCTTC,CASKEGAAGYTF
TRBV25-1,NA,NA,TRBJ1-1,TGTGCCAGCAGTGCATTAGGGGGGGCTGAAGCTTTCTTT,CASSALGGAEAFF
TRBV5-1,NA,NA,TRBJ2-1,TGCGCCAGCAGCTTGGCTCGGACAGTTTACAATGAGCAGTTCTTC,CASSLARTVYNEQFF
TRBV21-1,NA,NA,TRBJ2-7,TGTGCCAGCAGCACCCCAGGGGGCTACGAGCAGTACTTC,CASSTPGGYEQYF
TRBV10-3,NA,NA,TRBJ1-1,TGTGCCATCAGTGAAAGACTCTCAATCCCTGAAGCTTTCTTT,CAISERLSIPEAFF
TRBV4-2,TRBD2,NA,TRBJ2-2,TGTGCCAGCAGCCAAGATATTTCCGGAAGGTCTAGCGGGAACACCGGGGAGCTGTTTTTT,CASSQDISGRSSGNTGELFF
TRBV5-1,NA,once,TRBJ2-2,TGCGCCAGCAGCTTGGGGGGCTTGAACACCGGGGAGCTGTTTTTT,CASSLGGLNTGELFF
TRBV7-9,NA,NA,TRBJ1-6,TGTGCCAGCAGCTCAACCGGGACTGTAAATTCACCCCTCCACTTT,CASSSTGTVNSPLHF
TRBV30,TRBD2,NA,TRBJ2-2,TGTGCCTGGATCCTAGCGGGAGGGGCCGGGGAGCTGTTTTTT,CAWILAGGAGELFF